A single T cell receptor beta chain is shown here with its context. This sample is drawn from a study of T cells after somatic rescue of genetic block. Clones were read by immunoSEQ multiplex PCR, and TCRdb kept only the in-frame ones, dropping some. Among approximately 78,000 clones listed, roughly 90% were seen once. Per the germline V gene, CDR1 is MNHNY and CDR2 is SVGAGI (reference sequence). This CDR3 contains 12 residues. V gave up 5 bases and J gave up 0 bases, with 5 bases separating them. Specimen: peripheral blood mononuclear cells (PBMCs). The receptor was derived from a man aged 30 to 45. This sequence joins TRBV6-6 and TRBJ2-7; D gene uncertain. CDR3 sequence (DNA): TGTGCCAGCAGTCTAAACTCCTACGAGCAGTACTTC. This gives the protein CASSLNSYEQYF.